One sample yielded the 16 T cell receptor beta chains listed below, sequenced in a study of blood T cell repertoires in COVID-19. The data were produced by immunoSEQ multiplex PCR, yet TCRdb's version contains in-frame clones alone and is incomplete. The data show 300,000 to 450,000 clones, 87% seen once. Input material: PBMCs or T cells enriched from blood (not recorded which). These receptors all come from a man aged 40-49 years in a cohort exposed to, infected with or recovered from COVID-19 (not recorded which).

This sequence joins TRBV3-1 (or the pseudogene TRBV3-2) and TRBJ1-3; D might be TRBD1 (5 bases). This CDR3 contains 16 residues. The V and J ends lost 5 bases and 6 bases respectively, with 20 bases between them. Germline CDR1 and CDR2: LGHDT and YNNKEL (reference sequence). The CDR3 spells CASSSLGGMPANTIYF. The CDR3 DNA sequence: TGTGCCAGCAGCTCACTCGGGGGGATGCCGGCAAACACCATATATTTT.

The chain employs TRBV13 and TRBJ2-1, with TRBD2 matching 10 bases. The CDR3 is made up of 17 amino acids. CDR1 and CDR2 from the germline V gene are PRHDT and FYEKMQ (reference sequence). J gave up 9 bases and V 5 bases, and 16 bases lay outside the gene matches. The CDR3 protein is CASSPPLQLAGDGEQFF. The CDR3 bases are TGTGCCAGCAGCCCCCCGCTCCAGCTAGCGGGAGACGGTGAGCAGTTCTTC.

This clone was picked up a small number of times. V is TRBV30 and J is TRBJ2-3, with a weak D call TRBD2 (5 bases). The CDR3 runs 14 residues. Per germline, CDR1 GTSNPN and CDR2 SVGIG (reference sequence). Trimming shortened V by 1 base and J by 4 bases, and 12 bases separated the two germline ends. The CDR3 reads CAWSELDEADTQYF. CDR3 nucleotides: TGTGCCTGGAGTGAACTAGACGAGGCAGATACGCAGTATTTT.

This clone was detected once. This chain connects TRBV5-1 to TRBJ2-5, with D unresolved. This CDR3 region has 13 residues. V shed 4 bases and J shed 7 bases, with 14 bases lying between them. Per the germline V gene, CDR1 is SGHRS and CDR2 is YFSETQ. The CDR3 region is CASSPTLAGTQYF. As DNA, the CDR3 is TGCGCCAGCAGCCCTACCCTTGCAGGGACCCAGTACTTC.

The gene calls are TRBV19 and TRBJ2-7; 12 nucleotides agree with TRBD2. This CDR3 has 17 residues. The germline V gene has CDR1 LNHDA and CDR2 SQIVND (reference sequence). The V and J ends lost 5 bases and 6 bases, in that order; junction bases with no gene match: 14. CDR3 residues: CASSLTGTSGSVGEQYF. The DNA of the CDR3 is TGTGCCAGTAGTTTAACCGGGACTAGCGGGTCGGTAGGCGAGCAGTACTTC.

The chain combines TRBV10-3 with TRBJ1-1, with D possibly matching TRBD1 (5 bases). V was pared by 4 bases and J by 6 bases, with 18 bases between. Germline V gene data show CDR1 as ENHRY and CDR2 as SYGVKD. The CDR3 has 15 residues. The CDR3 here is CAISVGTGRVAEAFF. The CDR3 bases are TGTGCCATCAGTGTCGGGACGGGGAGGGTTGCTGAAGCTTTCTTT.

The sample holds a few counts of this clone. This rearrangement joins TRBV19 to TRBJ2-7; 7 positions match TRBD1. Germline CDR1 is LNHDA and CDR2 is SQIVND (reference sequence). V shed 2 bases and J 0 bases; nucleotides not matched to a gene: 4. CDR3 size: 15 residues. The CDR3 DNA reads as TGTGCCAGTAGTATAACCGGACAGGACTCCTACGAGCAGTACTTC. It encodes CASSITGQDSYEQYF.

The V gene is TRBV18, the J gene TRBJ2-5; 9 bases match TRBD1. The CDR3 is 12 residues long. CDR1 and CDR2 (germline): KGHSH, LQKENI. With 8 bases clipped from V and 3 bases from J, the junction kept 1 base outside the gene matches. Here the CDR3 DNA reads TGTGCCAGCGGACAGGGGAAAGAGACCCAGTACTTC. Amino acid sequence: CASGQGKETQYF.

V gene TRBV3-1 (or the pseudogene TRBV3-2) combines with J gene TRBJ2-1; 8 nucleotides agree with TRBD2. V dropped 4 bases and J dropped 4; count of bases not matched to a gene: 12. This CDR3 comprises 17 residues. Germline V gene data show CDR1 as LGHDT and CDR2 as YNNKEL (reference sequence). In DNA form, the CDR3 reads TGTGCCAGCAGCCCGAGGCCGGGGCTAGCGGGTTACAATGAGCAGTTCTTC. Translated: CASSPRPGLAGYNEQFF.

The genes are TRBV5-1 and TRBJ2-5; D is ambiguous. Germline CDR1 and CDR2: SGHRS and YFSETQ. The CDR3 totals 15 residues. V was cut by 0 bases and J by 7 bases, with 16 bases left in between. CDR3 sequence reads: CASSLGVSGRGTQYF. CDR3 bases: TGCGCCAGCAGCTTGGGTGTTTCAGGCCGTGGGACCCAGTACTTC.

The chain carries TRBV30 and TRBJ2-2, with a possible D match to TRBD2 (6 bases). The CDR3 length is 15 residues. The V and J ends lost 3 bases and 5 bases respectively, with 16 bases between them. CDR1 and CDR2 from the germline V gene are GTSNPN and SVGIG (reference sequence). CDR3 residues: CAWRRSGVGTGELFF. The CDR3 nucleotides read TGTGCCTGGAGACGATCGGGAGTGGGGACCGGGGAGCTGTTTTTT.

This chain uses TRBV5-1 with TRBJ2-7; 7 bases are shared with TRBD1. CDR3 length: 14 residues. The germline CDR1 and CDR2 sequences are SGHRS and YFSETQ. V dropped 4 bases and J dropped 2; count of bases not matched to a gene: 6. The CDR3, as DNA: TGCGCCAGCAGCCCGCCGGGACAGACCTACGAGCAGTACTTC. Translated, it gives CASSPPGQTYEQYF. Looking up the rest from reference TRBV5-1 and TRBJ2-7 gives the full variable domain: KAGVTQTPRYLIKTRGQQVTLSCSPISGHRSVSWYQQTPGQGLQFLFEYFSETQRNKGNFPGRFSGRQFSNSRSEMNVSTLELGDSALYLCASSPPGQTYEQYFGPGTRLTVT.

The CDR3 is CASSFSTGGAGYTF. CDR3 bases: TGTGCCAGCAGCTTCTCGACAGGGGGGGCTGGCTACACCTTC. The genes are TRBV27 and TRBJ1-2; 9 positions agree with TRBD1. Unmatched junction bases numbered 9, after V lost 6 bases and J lost 7 bases. The length of the CDR3 is 14 residues. Germline V gene lookup returns CDR1 MNHEY and CDR2 SMNVEV (reference sequence).

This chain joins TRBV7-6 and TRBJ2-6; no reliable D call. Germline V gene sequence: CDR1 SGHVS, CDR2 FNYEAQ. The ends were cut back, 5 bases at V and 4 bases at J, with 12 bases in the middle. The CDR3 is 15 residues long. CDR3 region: CASSLSRYGANVLTF. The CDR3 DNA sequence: TGTGCCAGCAGCCTCTCCAGGTACGGGGCCAACGTCCTGACTTTC.

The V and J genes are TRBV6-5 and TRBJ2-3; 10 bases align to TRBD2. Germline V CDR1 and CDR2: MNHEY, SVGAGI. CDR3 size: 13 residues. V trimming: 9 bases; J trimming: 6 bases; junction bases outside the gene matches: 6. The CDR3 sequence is CASLSGGRDTQYF. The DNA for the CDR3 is TGTGCCAGTCTTAGCGGGGGGAGGGATACGCAGTATTTT.

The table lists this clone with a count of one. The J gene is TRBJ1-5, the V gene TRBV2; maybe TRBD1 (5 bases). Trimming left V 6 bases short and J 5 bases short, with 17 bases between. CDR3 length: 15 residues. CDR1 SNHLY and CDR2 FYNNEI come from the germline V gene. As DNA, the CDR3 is TGTGCCAGCAGCGGCAGGGCTCTCGGGCATCAGCCCCAGCATTTT. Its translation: CASSGRALGHQPQHF.